One and the same sample provided the 3 T cell receptor beta chains below, sequenced in a study of early stage breast cancer tumors. Clones were read by immunoSEQ multiplex PCR, and TCRdb kept only the in-frame ones, dropping some. This table has about 51,000 clones, around 80% appearing once. The material sequenced was blood. The receptors were sampled from a middle-aged person with breast cancer.

This chain connects TRBV30 to TRBJ2-7; D may be TRBD2 (5 bases). V gave up 3 bases and J gave up 1 base, with 7 bases separating them. The CDR3 is 12 residues long. Germline V gives CDR1 GTSNPN, CDR2 SVGIG (reference sequence). CDR3 protein: CAWRTGSYEQYF. For the CDR3, the DNA is TGTGCCTGGAGGACGGGATCCTACGAGCAGTACTTC.

The table lists this clone with a count of one. The chain combines TRBV18 with TRBJ2-3; the D is unclear. Looked up from germline, CDR1 is KGHSH and CDR2 is LQKENI. The V end lost 3 bases, the J end lost 0 bases, and 10 bases lay between the germline ends. The CDR3 runs to 15 residues. In DNA, the CDR3 is TGTGCCAGCTCACCCAACAGTCTGAGCACAGATACGCAGTATTTT. Its protein product is CASSPNSLSTDTQYF.

The rearrangement uses TRBV5-3 and TRBJ2-1, with D uncertain. TRBV5-3 is labeled an ORF, and its function is uncertain. The CDR3 extends over 18 amino acids. Trimming left V 3 bases short and J 0 bases short, with 19 bases between. The CDR3 region has the DNA TGTGCCAGAAGCTCCACGACCGGAGAGTGGCGCTCCTACAATGAGCAGTTCTTC. Protein: CARSSTTGEWRSYNEQFF.